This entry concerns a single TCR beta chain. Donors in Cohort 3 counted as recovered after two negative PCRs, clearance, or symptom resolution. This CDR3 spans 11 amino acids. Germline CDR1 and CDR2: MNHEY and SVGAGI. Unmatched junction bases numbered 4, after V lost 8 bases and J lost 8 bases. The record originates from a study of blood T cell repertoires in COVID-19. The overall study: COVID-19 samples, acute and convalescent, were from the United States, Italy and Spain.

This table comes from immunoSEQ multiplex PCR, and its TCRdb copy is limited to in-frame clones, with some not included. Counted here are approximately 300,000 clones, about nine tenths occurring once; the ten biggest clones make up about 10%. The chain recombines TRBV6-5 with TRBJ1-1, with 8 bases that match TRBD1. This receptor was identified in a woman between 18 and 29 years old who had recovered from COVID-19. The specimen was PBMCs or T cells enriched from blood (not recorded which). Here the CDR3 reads CASFRTGEAFF. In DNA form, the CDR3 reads TGTGCCAGCTTTAGGACAGGGGAAGCTTTCTTT.